Following are 2 T cell receptor beta chains from one sample sequenced in a study of OX40 agonist ivuxolimab in advanced cancers. The method was immunoSEQ multiplex PCR; TCRdb's version includes in-frame clones alone and lacks a portion of them. The sample lists 55,000 to 70,000 clones; around four fifths were seen once. Sequenced here: CD4+ or CD8+ T cells sorted from blood, sampled in a trial of the OX40 agonist ivuxolimab. Every receptor here comes from an adult with an advanced solid tumor such as melanoma, head and neck, liver or kidney cancer.

V usage is TRBV5-1 and J usage is TRBJ2-3; 12 bases are a match to TRBD2. This CDR3 has 15 residues. Looked up from germline, CDR1 is SGHRS and CDR2 is YFSETQ. Trimming removed 1 base from V and 3 bases from J; junction bases left unmatched: 0. Written as DNA, the CDR3 is TGCGCCAGCAGCTTGACTAGCGGGAGGACAGATACGCAGTATTTT. It is translated as CASSLTSGRTDTQYF.

The V call is TRBV5-1, the J call TRBJ1-4; possibly TRBD1 for D (6 bases). Per germline, CDR1 SGHRS and CDR2 YFSETQ. The CDR3 covers 15 residues. V was pared by 5 bases and J by 3 bases, with 14 bases between. CDR3 bases: TGCGCCAGCAGTGAACAGGGCTCTTCTAATGAAAAACTGTTTTTT. This codes for CASSEQGSSNEKLFF.